This T cell receptor (beta chain) was recovered during a study of blood T cell repertoires in COVID-19. Turning to the study itself: There were acute and convalescent COVID-19 samples, and they came from the United States, Italy and Spain.

The V gene's germline CDR1 is LNHDA and CDR2 SQIVND (reference sequence). The V gene lost 5 bases and the J gene lost 1 base, with 11 bases spanning the gap. The CDR3 has 14 amino acids. This clone was seen only once. Using immunoSEQ multiplex PCR, the repertoire was profiled, and TCRdb retains in-frame clones only, with some absent. The sample records approximately 180,000 clones, approximately 88% being singletons. This TCR came from a woman aged 45-65 years with acute or convalescent COVID-19. Sequencing was performed on peripheral blood. The chain joins TRBV19 to TRBJ1-1; D perhaps matches TRBD1 (6 bases). Here the CDR3 reads CASSPRDKNTEAFF. The CDR3 region has the DNA TGTGCCAGTAGTCCCCGGGACAAGAACACTGAAGCTTTCTTT.